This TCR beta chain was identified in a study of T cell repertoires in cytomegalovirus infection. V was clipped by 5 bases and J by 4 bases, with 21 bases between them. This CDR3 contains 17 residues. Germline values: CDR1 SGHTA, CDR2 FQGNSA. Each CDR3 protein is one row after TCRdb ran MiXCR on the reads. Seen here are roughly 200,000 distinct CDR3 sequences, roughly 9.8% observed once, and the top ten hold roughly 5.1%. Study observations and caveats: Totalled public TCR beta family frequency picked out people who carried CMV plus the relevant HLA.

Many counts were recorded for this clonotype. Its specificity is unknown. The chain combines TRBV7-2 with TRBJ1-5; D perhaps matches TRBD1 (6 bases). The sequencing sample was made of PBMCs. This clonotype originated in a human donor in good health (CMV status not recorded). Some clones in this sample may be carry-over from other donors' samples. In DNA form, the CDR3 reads TGTGCCAGCAGCATTCCGAAGAAGGGGGTGGTTAATCAGCCCCAGCATTTT. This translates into CASSIPKKGVVNQPQHF. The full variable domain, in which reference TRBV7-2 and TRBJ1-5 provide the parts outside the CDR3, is GAGVSQSPSNKVTEKGKDVELRCDPISGHTALYWYRQSLGQGLEFLIYFQGNSAPDKSGLPSDRFSAERTGGSVSTLTIQRTQQEDSAVYLCASSIPKKGVVNQPQHFGDGTRLSIL.